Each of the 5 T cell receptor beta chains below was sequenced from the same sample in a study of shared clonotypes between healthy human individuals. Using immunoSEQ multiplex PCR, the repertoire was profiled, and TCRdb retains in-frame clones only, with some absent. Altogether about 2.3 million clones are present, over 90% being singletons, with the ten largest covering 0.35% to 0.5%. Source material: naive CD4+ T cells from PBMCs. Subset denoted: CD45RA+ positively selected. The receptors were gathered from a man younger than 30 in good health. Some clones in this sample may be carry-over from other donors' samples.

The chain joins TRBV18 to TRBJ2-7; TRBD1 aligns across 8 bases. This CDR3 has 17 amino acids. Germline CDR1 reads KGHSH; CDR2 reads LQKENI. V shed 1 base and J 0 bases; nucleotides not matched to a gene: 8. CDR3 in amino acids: CASSPLYGTGSSYEQYF. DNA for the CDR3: TGTGCCAGCTCACCACTTTATGGGACAGGTTCCTCCTACGAGCAGTACTTC.

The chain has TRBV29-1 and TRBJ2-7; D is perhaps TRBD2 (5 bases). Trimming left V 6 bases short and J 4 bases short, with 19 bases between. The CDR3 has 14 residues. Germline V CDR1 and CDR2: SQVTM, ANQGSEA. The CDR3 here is CSVLRDPPSYEQYF. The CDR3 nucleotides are TGCAGCGTCCTCCGGGATCCCCCTTCTTACGAGCAGTACTTC.

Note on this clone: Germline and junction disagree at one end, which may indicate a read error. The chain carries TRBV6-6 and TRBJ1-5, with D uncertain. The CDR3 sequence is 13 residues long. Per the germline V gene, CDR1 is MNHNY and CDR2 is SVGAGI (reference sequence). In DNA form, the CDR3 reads TGTGGCAGCGGTGGGTTGAGGGATCAGCCCCAGCATTTT. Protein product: CGSGGLRDQPQHF.

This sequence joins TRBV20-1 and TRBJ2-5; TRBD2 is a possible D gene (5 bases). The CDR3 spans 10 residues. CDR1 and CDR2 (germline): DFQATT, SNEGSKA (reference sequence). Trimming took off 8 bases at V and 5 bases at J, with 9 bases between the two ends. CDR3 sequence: CSPRRETQYF. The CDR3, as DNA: TGCAGTCCCCGGAGGGAGACCCAGTACTTC.

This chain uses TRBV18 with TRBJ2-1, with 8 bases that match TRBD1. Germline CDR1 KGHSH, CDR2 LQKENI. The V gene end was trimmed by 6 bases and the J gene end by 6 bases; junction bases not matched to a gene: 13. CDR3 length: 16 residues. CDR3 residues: CASSKDRAVVRNEQFF. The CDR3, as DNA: TGTGCCAGCTCCAAGGACAGGGCTGTTGTCCGCAATGAGCAGTTCTTC.